Listed here is a single T cell receptor beta chain. The target antigen is unknown. Time point given: week 23, last vaccination. Doses consisted of 300 ug of mutant IDH1 20-mer peptide each, paired with topical imiquimod. New IDH1-mutant, ATRX-lost WHO grade 3 or 4 astrocytomas occurred in donors. Sequencing used immunoSEQ multiplex PCR; TCRdb keeps in-frame clones, though not all of them. In the table there are 60,000 or so clones, about 81% of which are singletons. Trimming removed 2 bases from V and 4 bases from J, with 12 bases in between. The CDR3 has 14 amino acids. CDR1 and CDR2 (germline): SGHTA, FQGNSA. The sample belongs to a study of a mutant IDH1 vaccine in newly diagnosed glioma. The overall study: Onset of vaccination occurred 4-6 weeks following radiotherapy alone, or with temozolomide cycles. Treated patients comprised around 62% males and around 38% females, mean age approximately 37 years.

Study results and caveats: Overall, almost 95% of patients had vaccine-induced immune responses.

The genes are TRBV7-2 and TRBJ2-7; possibly TRBD1 or TRBD2 for D (6 bases each). The sequences come from PBMCs, collected from a glioma patient whose treatment included an IDH1 peptide vaccine. The clonotype was recovered from a woman between 40 and 55 years old with glioma. Some clones in this sample may be carry-over from other donors' samples. CDR3 protein: CASSLFQGRYEQYF. CDR3 nucleotide sequence: TGTGCCAGCAGCTTATTTCAGGGGAGGTACGAGCAGTACTTC. The full variable domain, in which reference TRBV7-2 and TRBJ2-7 provide the parts outside the CDR3, is GAGVSQSPSNKVTEKGKDVELRCDPISGHTALYWYRQSLGQGLEFLIYFQGNSAPDKSGLPSDRFSAERTGGSVSTLTIQRTQQEDSAVYLCASSLFQGRYEQYFGPGTRLTVT.